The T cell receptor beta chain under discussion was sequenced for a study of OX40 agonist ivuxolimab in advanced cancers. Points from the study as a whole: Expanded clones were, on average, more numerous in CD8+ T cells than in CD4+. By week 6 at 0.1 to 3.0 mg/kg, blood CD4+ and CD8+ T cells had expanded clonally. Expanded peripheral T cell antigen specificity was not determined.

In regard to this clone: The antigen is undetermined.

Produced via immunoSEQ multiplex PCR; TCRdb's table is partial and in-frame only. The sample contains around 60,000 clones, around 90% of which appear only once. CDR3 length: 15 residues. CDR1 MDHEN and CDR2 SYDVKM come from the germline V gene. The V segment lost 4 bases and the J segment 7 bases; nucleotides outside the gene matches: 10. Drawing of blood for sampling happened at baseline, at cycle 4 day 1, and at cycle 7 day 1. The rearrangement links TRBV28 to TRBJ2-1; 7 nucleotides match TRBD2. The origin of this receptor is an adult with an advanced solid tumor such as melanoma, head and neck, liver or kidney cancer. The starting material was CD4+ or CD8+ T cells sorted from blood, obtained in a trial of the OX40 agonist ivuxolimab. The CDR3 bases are TGTGCCAGCAGTTCCTACGGGAGGCCGGAAAATGAGCAGTTCTTC. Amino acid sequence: CASSSYGRPENEQFF.